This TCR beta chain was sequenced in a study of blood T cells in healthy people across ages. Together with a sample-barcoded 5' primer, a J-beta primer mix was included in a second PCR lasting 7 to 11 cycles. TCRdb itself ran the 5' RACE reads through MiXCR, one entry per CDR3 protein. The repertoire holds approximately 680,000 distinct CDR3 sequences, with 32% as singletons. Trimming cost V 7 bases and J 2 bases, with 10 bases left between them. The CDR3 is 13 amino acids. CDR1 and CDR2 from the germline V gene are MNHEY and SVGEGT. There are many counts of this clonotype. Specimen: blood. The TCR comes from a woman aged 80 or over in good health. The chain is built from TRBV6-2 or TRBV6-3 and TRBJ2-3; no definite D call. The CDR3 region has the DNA TGTGCCAGCACCTCCACTAACACAGATACGCAGTATTTT. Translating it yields CASTSTNTDTQYF.